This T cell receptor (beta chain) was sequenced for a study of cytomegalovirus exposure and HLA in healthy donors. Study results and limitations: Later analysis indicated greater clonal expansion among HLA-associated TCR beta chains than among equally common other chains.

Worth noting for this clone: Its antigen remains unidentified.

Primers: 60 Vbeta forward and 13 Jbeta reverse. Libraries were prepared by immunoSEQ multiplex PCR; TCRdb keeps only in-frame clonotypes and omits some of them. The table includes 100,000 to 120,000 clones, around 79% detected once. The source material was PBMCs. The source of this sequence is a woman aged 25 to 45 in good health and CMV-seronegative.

The CDR3 loop is CASSYSTGVGEQYF. Here the CDR3 DNA reads TGTGCCAGCAGTTACTCGACAGGAGTTGGCGAGCAGTACTTC. The chain couples TRBV6-6 to TRBJ2-7, with a tentative D call TRBD1 (6 bases). The V end lost 0 bases, the J end lost 6 bases, and 12 bases lay between the germline ends. Germline lookup yields CDR1 MNHNY and CDR2 SVGAGI (reference sequence). This CDR3 is built from 14 residues.